This T cell receptor beta chain was identified during a study of blood T cell repertoires in COVID-19. Overall study context: Italy, Spain and the United States were the sources of the convalescent and acute COVID-19 samples.

Germline loops: CDR1 SGHAT, CDR2 FQDESV (reference sequence). V was clipped by 3 bases and J by 3 bases; unmatched bases: 1. There are 14 residues in the CDR3. Measured with immunoSEQ multiplex PCR; TCRdb has only the in-frame clones, and not every one. The sample records tens of thousands of clones, roughly 86% being singletons. The clonotype comes from a human donor in a cohort sampled during active COVID-19. The gene calls are TRBV11-1 and TRBJ2-1; 8 bases align to TRBD2. The sequenced material came from peripheral blood. Here the CDR3 DNA reads TGTGCCAGCAGCTTTACTAGCGGCTACAATGAGCAGTTCTTC. Its protein is CASSFTSGYNEQFF.